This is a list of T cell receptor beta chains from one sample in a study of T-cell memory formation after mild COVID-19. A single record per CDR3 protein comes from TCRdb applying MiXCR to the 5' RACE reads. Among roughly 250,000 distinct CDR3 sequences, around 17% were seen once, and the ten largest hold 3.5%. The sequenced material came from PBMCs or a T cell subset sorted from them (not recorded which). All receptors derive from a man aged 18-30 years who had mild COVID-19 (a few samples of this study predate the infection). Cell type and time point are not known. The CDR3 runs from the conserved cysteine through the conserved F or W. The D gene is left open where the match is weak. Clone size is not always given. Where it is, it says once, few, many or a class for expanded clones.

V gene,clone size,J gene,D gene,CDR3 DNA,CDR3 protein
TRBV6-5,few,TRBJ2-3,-,TGTGCCAGCAGTTATAACAGCGAACTCACAGATACGCAGTATTTT,CASSYNSELTDTQYF
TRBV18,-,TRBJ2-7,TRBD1,TGTGCCAGCTCACCTTGGGACAGCCATGAGCAGTACTTC,CASSPWDSHEQYF
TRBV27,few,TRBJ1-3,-,TGTGCCAGCAGTCCCGCCGGCTCTGGAAACACCATATATTTT,CASSPAGSGNTIYF
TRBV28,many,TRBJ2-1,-,TGTGCCAGCACATCTGCGGGGCTCCAGAGCTCCTACAATGAGCAGTTCTTC,CASTSAGLQSSYNEQFF
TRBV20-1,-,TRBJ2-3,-,TGCAGTGCTAGAAACGATCGAACAGATACGCAGTATTTT,CSARNDRTDTQYF
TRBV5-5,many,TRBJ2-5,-,TGTGCCAGCAGCTTGCAACAACAAGAGACCCAGTACTTC,CASSLQQQETQYF
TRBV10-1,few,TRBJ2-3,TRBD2,TGCGCCAGCTCCGGGACTAGCGTGGATACGCAGTATTTT,CASSGTSVDTQYF
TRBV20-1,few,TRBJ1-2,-,TGCAGTGGAGTGACAGAGAATGGCTACACCTTC,CSGVTENGYTF
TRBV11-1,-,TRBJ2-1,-,TGTGCCAGCAGTACTCGCAGGTACGACAATGAGCAGTTCTTC,CASSTRRYDNEQFF
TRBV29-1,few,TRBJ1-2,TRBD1,TGCAGCGTTGGGGCGCCAGGGGGCAGATCCTATGGCTACACCTTC,CSVGAPGGRSYGYTF
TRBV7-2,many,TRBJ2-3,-,TGTGCCAGCAGCTTAGAGGAGGGGGTAGCGGAGCCCACAGATACGCAGTATTTT,CASSLEEGVAEPTDTQYF
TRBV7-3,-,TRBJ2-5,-,TGTGCCAGCAGCTTAAAGGGGGAGGGTCTCCAAGAGACCCAGTACTTC,CASSLKGEGLQETQYF
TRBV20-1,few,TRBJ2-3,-,TGCAGTGCCCCCGGTGGGGGCAGGAGCACAGATACGCAGTATTTT,CSAPGGGRSTDTQYF
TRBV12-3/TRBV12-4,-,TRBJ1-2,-,TGTGCCAGCAGCACATTTGAGGGGCAGGACTATGGCTACACCTTC,CASSTFEGQDYGYTF
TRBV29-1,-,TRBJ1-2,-,TGCAGCGTTCTACTCCCGGGGCTCTATGGCTACACCTTC,CSVLLPGLYGYTF
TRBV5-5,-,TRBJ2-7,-,TGTGCCAGCAGCTTGGTGGCAGGGGTGGGCTACGAGCAGTACTTC,CASSLVAGVGYEQYF
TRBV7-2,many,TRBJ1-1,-,TGTGCCAGCAGCCCTCGGGGTACCGGGATGAACACTGAAGCTTTCTTT,CASSPRGTGMNTEAFF
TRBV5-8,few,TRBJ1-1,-,TGTGCCAGCAGCTTGCGCACGAACACTGAAGCTTTCTTT,CASSLRTNTEAFF
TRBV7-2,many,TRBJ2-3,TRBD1,TGTGCCAGCAGCTTCACCCAGGGGGCAACGCAGTATTTT,CASSFTQGATQYF
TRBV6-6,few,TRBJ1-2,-,TGTGCCAGCAGCTATTTAGCGAAGGTGTTCTATGGCTACACCTTC,CASSYLAKVFYGYTF
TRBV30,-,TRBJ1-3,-,TGTGCCTGGAGTCTTAGCTCTGGAAACACCATATATTTT,CAWSLSSGNTIYF
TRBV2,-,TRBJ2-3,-,TGTGCCAGCAGAGATGACACAGATACGCAGTATTTT,CASRDDTDTQYF
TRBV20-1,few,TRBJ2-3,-,TGCAGTGCTTCCGAAAGCCGGGGGAGCACAGATACGCAGTATTTT,CSASESRGSTDTQYF
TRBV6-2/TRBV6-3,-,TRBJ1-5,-,TGTGCCAGCAGTCAGCCCCTCCTTAGTGAAGCGCCCCAGCATTTT,CASSQPLLSEAPQHF
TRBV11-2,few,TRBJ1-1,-,TGTGCCAGCAGCCGGACATTGAACACTGAAGCTTTCTTT,CASSRTLNTEAFF
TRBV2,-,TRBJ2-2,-,TGTGCCAGCAGAAAGGACAGACTTGGGGAGCTGTTTTTT,CASRKDRLGELFF
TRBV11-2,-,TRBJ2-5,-,TGTGCCAGCAGCGGACTATGGGCTGTAGAGACCCAGTACTTC,CASSGLWAVETQYF
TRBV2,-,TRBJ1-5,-,TGTGCCAGCAGGAGAAGGTTTATGGATCAGCCCCAGCATTTT,CASRRRFMDQPQHF
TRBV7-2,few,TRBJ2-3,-,TGTGCCAGCAGGCCGTCCGCCACAGATACGCAGTATTTT,CASRPSATDTQYF
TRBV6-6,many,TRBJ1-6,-,TGTGCCAGTACCGGGGGTACTTCACCCCTCCACTTT,CASTGGTSPLHF
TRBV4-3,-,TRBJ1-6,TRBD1,TGCGCCAGCAGCCAGATTTGGGACAGGGTAAATTCACCCCTCCACTTT,CASSQIWDRVNSPLHF
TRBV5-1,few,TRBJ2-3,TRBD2,TGCGCCAGCAGCTTGGATAGCGGGGGGAATGCAGATACGCAGTATTTT,CASSLDSGGNADTQYF
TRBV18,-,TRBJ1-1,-,TGTGCCAGCTCGGGGGGACAGAACACTGAAGCTTTCTTT,CASSGGQNTEAFF
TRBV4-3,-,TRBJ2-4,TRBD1,TGCGCCAGCAGCCAGCTCCAAGGGGGCATCCCTCAGTACTTC,CASSQLQGGIPQYF
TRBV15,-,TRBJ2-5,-,TGTGCCACCAGCAGAGAAACAGGGTGGGAGACCCAGTACTTC,CATSRETGWETQYF
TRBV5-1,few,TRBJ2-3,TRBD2,TGCGCCAGCAGCCGAAGACTTACTAGCGGGGGTAGCACAGATACGCAGTATTTT,CASSRRLTSGGSTDTQYF
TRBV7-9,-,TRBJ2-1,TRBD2,TGTGCCAGCAGCTTCCGAGGGAAACTAGCGGGCTACCGGGGTGAGCAGTTCTTC,CASSFRGKLAGYRGEQFF
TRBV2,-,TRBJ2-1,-,TGTGCCAGCAGCCAAGAGACAGGGAGGGTGGTCTTC,CASSQETGRVVF
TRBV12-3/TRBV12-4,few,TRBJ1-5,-,TGTGCCAGTGGACAACTCAATCAGCCCCAGCATTTT,CASGQLNQPQHF
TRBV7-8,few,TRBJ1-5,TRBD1,TGTGCCAGCAGCGAATTTGGACAGGGTAGCAATCAGCCCCAGCATTTT,CASSEFGQGSNQPQHF
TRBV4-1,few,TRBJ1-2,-,TGCGCCAGCAGCCAAGATCTGGCCAGCTATGGCTACACCTTC,CASSQDLASYGYTF
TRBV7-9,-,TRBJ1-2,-,TGTGCCAGCAGCTTAGGACATAACGCTGGGGCTTATGGCTACACCTTC,CASSLGHNAGAYGYTF
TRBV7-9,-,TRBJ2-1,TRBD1,TGTGCCAGCAGCTTAAAGTGGGACAGGGACAACAATGAGCAGTTCTTC,CASSLKWDRDNNEQFF
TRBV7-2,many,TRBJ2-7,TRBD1,TGTGCCAGCAGCTGGACAGGGGGCTCTTACGAGCAGTACTTC,CASSWTGGSYEQYF
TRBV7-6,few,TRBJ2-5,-,TGTGCCAGCAGTTCAACACATCAAGAGACCCAGTACTTC,CASSSTHQETQYF
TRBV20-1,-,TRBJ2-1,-,TGCAGTGTTGGAGGCATCCCCGCGAATGAGCAGTTCTTC,CSVGGIPANEQFF
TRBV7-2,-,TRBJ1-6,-,TGTGCCAGCAGCTTACGGGGGGGGACGATTCAAGCCCTCCACTTT,CASSLRGGTIQALHF